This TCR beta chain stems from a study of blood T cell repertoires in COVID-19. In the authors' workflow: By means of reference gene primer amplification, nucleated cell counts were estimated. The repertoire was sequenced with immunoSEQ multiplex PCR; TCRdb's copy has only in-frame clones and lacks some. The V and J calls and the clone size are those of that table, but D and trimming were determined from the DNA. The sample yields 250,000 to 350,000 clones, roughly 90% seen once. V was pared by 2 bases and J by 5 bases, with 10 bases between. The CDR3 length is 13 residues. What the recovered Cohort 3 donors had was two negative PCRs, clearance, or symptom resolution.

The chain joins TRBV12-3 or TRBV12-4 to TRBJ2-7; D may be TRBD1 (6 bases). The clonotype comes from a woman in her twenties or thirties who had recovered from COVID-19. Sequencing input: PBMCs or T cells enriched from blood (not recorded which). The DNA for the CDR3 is TGTGCCAGCAGTTTAAAAGGGGGTCACGAGCAGTACTTC. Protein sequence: CASSLKGGHEQYF.